The next 16 T cell receptor beta chains were all read from a single sample in a study of blood T cell repertoires in COVID-19. Some clones are missing from TCRdb's copy, which holds only in-frame ones; the method was immunoSEQ multiplex PCR. The data contain about 130,000 clones, around 83% of them seen just once; the ten biggest clones take up approximately 10%. The source material was peripheral blood. The receptors originated from a man in his 60s with acute or convalescent COVID-19.

This rearrangement joins TRBV5-1 to TRBJ2-5, with D perhaps TRBD2 (6 bases). V gave up 2 bases and J gave up 5 bases, with 16 bases separating them. The CDR3 covers 15 residues. Germline V gene sequence: CDR1 SGHRS, CDR2 YFSETQ. The CDR3 nucleotides read TGCGCCAGCAGCTTACCGGAGGGGCCTTCGGAGACCCAGTACTTC. The encoded protein is CASSLPEGPSETQYF.

This clone has just one count. The gene calls are TRBV29-1 and TRBJ2-1, with 9 nucleotides matching TRBD2. This CDR3 comprises 13 residues. J was trimmed by 5 bases and V by 4 bases; bases with no gene match: 3. Germline lookup yields CDR1 SQVTM and CDR2 ANQGSEA. CDR3 bases: TGCAGCGTTGTGCTAGCGGGGAACAATGAGCAGTTCTTC. Protein product: CSVVLAGNNEQFF.

The V and J genes are TRBV20-1 and TRBJ1-1, with D tentatively TRBD1 (5 bases). Germline loops: CDR1 DFQATT, CDR2 SNEGSKA (reference sequence). Trimming pared 6 bases from V and 1 base from J, leaving 6 bases between. CDR3 length equals 11 residues. DNA of the CDR3: TGCAGTGCCGGACAGAACACTGAAGCTTTCTTT. Translation: CSAGQNTEAFF.

This clone was detected only a few times. The V gene is TRBV28, the J gene TRBJ2-1; possible D gene TRBD2, 5 bases. Between the trimmed V and J ends, which lost 7 bases and 7 bases, there was a span of 20 bases. The germline gives CDR1 MDHEN, CDR2 SYDVKM. The CDR3 has 15 residues. CDR3 sequence: CASNLGSPRWNEQFF. The CDR3 nucleotides are TGTGCCAGCAACCTGGGGAGCCCTAGGTGGAATGAGCAGTTCTTC. The full variable domain, in which reference TRBV28 and TRBJ2-1 provide the parts outside the CDR3, is DVKVTQSSRYLVKRTGEKVFLECVQDMDHENMFWYRQDPGLGLRLIYFSYDVKMKEKGDIPEGYSVSREKKERFSLILESASTNQTSMYLCASNLGSPRWNEQFFGPGTRLTVL.

This clone was seen just once. The V gene is TRBV19, the J gene TRBJ2-4, with 7 bases fitting TRBD2. V was clipped by 4 bases and J by 6 bases; unmatched bases: 9. Germline assignment: CDR1 LNHDA and CDR2 SQIVND (reference sequence). The CDR3 contains 15 residues. CDR3 sequence (DNA): TGTGCCAGTAGTACCACTAGCGTCCCTAGAAACATTCAGTACTTC. This encodes CASSTTSVPRNIQYF.

The chain combines TRBV24-1 with TRBJ2-1, with a weak D call TRBD2 (6 bases). Looked up from germline, CDR1 is KGHDR and CDR2 is SFDVKD. The CDR3 is 14 amino acids. The germline V and J ends were trimmed by 3 bases and 8 bases, with 13 bases remaining between them. DNA of the CDR3: TGTGCCACCAGTGATAGACGACTAGGCGATGAGCAGTTCTTC. It encodes CATSDRRLGDEQFF.

In DNA, the CDR3 is TGTGCCAGCAGTTACGACGGGAGGCCCCAATACAATGAGCAGTTCTTC. Amino acid sequence: CASSYDGRPQYNEQFF. The genes are TRBV6-2 or TRBV6-3 and TRBJ2-1; 7 bases line up with TRBD2. The CDR3 is 16 residues long. Germline V CDR1 and CDR2: MNHEY, SVGEGT. V was clipped by 2 bases and J by 4 bases; unmatched bases: 8.

The rearrangement uses TRBV7-3 and TRBJ2-7; no firm D call. The CDR3 consists of 14 residues. CDR1 and CDR2 (germline): SGHTA, FQGTGA. Between the trimmed V and J ends, which lost 1 base and 6 bases, there was a span of 13 bases. CDR3 coding DNA: TGTGCCAGCAGCTTAAACGGCGGAGACGGCGAGCAGTACTTC. This encodes CASSLNGGDGEQYF.

The V call is TRBV5-6, the J call TRBJ2-1; D is possibly TRBD2 (5 bases). Trimming took off 5 bases at V and 0 bases at J, with 9 bases between the two ends. CDR1 and CDR2 from the germline V gene are SGHDT and YYEEEE. The CDR3 loop spans 14 amino acids. This CDR3 reads CASRGSSSYNEQFF. CDR3 nucleotide sequence: TGTGCCAGCAGGGGGAGCAGCTCCTACAATGAGCAGTTCTTC.

The rearrangement links TRBV9 to TRBJ1-6; perhaps TRBD1 as D (6 bases). The CDR3 sequence is 19 residues long. V gave up 4 bases and J gave up 9 bases, with 29 bases separating them. Germline CDR1 and CDR2: SGDLS and YYNGEE. The CDR3 DNA follows: TGTGCCAGCAGCTTAGGTGGTTGGGGGCGACCCTACGCCCGTTCACCCCTCCACTTT. It translates to CASSLGGWGRPYARSPLHF.

This clone was seen only once. The chain employs TRBV28 and TRBJ2-7; the match to TRBD2 covers 8 bases. J gave up 3 bases and V 3 bases, and 1 base lay outside the gene matches. Germline CDR1 is MDHEN and CDR2 is SYDVKM. The CDR3 runs to 13 residues. Here the CDR3 reads CASSLTSVYEQYF. The DNA of the CDR3 is TGTGCCAGCAGTTTGACTAGCGTCTACGAGCAGTACTTC.

The chain is built from TRBV5-1 and TRBJ2-2; possible D gene TRBD2, 5 bases. V lost 2 bases and J 7 bases, leaving 12 bases between the germline ends. The germline V gene has CDR1 SGHRS and CDR2 YFSETQ. The CDR3 contains 14 residues. The CDR3 DNA reads as TGCGCCAGCAGCTTCTTGTTCGGGGACGGGGAGCTGTTTTTT. Translated, it gives CASSFLFGDGELFF.

V is TRBV6-5 and J is TRBJ1-2; the match to TRBD1 covers 7 bases. V trimming: 5 bases; J trimming: 8 bases; junction bases outside the gene matches: 8. Germline V lookup: CDR1 MNHEY, CDR2 SVGAGI. The CDR3 is made up of 13 amino acids. CDR3 residues: CASSRRQGAGYTF. CDR3 in DNA: TGTGCCAGCAGTCGACGACAGGGTGCGGGCTACACCTTC.

The V and J genes are TRBV5-4 and TRBJ1-2; D remains ambiguous. The CDR3 sequence is 14 residues long. V was cut by 6 bases and J by 8 bases, with 20 bases left in between. In germline, CDR1 is SGHNT, CDR2 YYREEE (reference sequence). CDR3 in amino acids: CASTPREGSRGYTF. In DNA, the CDR3 is TGTGCCAGCACCCCGAGGGAGGGTTCTCGCGGCTACACCTTC. Variable domain in full (rest from reference TRBV5-4 and TRBJ1-2): ETGVTQSPTHLIKTRGQQVTLRCSSQSGHNTVSWYQQALGQGPQFIFQYYREEENGRGNFPPRFSGLQFPNYSSELNVNALELDDSALYLCASTPREGSRGYTFGSGTRLTVV.

This CDR3 is CASSPWTGFTDTQYF. For the CDR3, the DNA is TGTGCCAGCAGCCCATGGACAGGATTCACAGATACGCAGTATTTT. The V call is TRBV3-1 (or the pseudogene TRBV3-2), the J call TRBJ2-3; 7 nucleotides match TRBD1. Unmatched junction bases numbered 6, after V lost 4 bases and J lost 2 bases. CDR3 length equals 15 residues. Germline V CDR1 and CDR2: LGHDT, YNNKEL (reference sequence).

V gene TRBV5-1 combines with J gene TRBJ2-3; perhaps TRBD2 as D (6 bases). Germline V gives CDR1 SGHRS, CDR2 YFSETQ. Trimming stripped 4 bases from V and 4 bases from J, with 13 bases between. This CDR3 has 14 residues. The CDR3 region has the DNA TGCGCCAGCAGCCCGGGGGAGAGCGCAGATACGCAGTATTTT. Translating it yields CASSPGESADTQYF.